The following is a T cell receptor (beta chain) sequence with its context. A much larger clone differs from this one at a single base, so this may be a read error. The source of the sample is a study of T cell repertoires in cytomegalovirus infection. Looking at the study overall: An indication of both CMV infection and matching HLA type came from public TCR beta signatures.

TCRdb reprocessed the reads with MiXCR, giving one entry per CDR3 protein. The table shows approximately 630,000 distinct CDR3 sequences, with more than 20% occurring only once. Germline V gives CDR1 SGHTA, CDR2 FQGTGA. The CDR3 totals 12 residues. The sequence was collected from a human donor in good health (CMV status not recorded). Some clones in this sample may be carry-over from other donors' samples. The V gene is TRBV7-3, the J gene TRBJ2-1, with unresolved D. The sequenced sample was CD8+ T cells from PBMCs. Here the CDR3 reads CAGRPVYNEQSF. CDR3 nucleotides: TGTGCCGGTAGGCCAGTATACAATGAGCAGTCCTTC.